This TCR beta chain was found in a study of blood T cell repertoires in COVID-19. At the level of the study: COVID-19 samples, acute and convalescent, were from the United States, Italy and Spain. In each case, the material was cDNA or gDNA derived from T cells, B-cell-depleted T cells, or PBMCs.

After removal of 3 bases from V and 7 bases from J, the junction contained 15 bases not matched to a gene. This CDR3 region has 16 residues. Germline V lookup: CDR1 GTSNPN, CDR2 SVGIG (reference sequence). Under the authors' procedure: From reference gene primer amplification, estimates of nucleated cell counts were derived. Assay used: immunoSEQ multiplex PCR; TCRdb lists only in-frame clones, some missing. D and trimming were read from the DNA, whereas the V and J calls and clone size are those reported in that table. The sample includes some 250,000 clones, approximately 78% of them seen just once.

This chain links TRBV30 with TRBJ1-5, with TRBD1 matching 7 bases. The TCR sequence derives from a woman aged 60 to 75 with active or convalescent COVID-19. Sample: peripheral blood. The CDR3 sequence: CAWSAPGQRAFQPQHF. The CDR3 nucleotides read TGTGCCTGGAGCGCTCCGGGACAGAGGGCCTTCCAGCCCCAGCATTTT.